The subject of this entry is one TCR beta chain. Its antigen remains unknown. These data belong to a study of spatial heterogeneity in lung cancer. Carried by each TCR cDNA molecule was a unique molecular identifier. TCRdb independently ran MiXCR on the 5' RACE reads; one entry per CDR3 protein. The sample contains about 100,000 distinct CDR3 sequences, 4% to 4.5% of which appear only once. Study-level findings and limits: Expanded TCRs that were ubiquitous or regional had counts tracking ubiquitous and regional nonsynonymous mutations, respectively. How many expanded intratumoral alpha and beta TCRs were present tracked the tumor mutation count, which was a count of nonsynonymous mutations.

Regarding time point: sample taken at primary tumor resection. Researchers sequenced whole RNA taken from tumor, nontumor lung or frozen PBMC without sorting. V gave up 4 bases and J gave up 2 bases, with 16 bases separating them. The CDR3 has 16 amino acids. The germline gives CDR1 LGHNA, CDR2 YNFKEQ. The sample here was lung tumor tissue, taken at surgery. The clonotype comes from a male donor with early-stage non-small cell lung cancer. The genes are TRBV4-2 and TRBJ2-3, with D tentatively TRBD1 or TRBD2 (5 bases each). This CDR3 reads CASSRETGRNTDTQYF. The CDR3 nucleotides are TGTGCCAGCAGCCGAGAAACGGGACGGAACACAGATACGCAGTATTTT.